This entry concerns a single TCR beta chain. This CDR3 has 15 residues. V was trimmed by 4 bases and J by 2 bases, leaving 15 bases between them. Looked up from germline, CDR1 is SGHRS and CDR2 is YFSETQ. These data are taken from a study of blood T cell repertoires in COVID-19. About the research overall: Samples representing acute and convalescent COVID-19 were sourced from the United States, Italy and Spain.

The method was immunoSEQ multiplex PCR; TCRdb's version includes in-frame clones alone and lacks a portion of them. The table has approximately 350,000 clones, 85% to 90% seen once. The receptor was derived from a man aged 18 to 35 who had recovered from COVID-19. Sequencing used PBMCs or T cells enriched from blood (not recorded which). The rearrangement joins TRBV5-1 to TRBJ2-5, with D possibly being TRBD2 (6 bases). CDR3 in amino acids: CASSPAGGRQETQYF. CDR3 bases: TGCGCCAGCAGCCCCGCCGGGGGTAGACAAGAGACCCAGTACTTC.